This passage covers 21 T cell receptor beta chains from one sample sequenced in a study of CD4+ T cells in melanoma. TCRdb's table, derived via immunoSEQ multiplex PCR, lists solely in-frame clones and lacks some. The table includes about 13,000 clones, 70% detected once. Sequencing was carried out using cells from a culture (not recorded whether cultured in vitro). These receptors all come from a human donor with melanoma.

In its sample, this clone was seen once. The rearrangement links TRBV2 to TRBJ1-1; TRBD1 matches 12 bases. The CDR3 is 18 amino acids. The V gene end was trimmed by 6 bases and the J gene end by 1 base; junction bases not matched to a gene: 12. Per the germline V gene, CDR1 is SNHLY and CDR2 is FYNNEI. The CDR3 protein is CASRAYRDRGLWNTEAFF. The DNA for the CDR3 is TGTGCCAGCAGAGCTTACCGGGACAGGGGGCTCTGGAACACTGAAGCTTTCTTT. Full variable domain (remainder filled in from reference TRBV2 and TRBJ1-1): EPEVTQTPSHQVTQMGQEVILRCVPISNHLYFYWYRQILGQKVEFLVSFYNNEISEKSEIFDDQFSVERPDGSNFTLKIRSTKLEDSAMYFCASRAYRDRGLWNTEAFFGQGTRLTVV.

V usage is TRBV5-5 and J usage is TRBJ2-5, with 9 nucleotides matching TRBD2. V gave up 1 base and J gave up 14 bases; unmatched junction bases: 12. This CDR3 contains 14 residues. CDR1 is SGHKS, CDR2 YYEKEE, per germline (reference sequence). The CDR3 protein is CASSLSGGGGTRYF. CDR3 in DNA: TGTGCCAGCAGCTTGTCCGGCGGGGGGGGAACACGTTACTTC.

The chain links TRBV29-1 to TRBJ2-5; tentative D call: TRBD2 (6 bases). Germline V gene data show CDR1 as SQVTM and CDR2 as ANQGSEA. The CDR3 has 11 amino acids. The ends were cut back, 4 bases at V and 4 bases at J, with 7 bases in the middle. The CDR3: CSVAEGETQYF. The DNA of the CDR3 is TGCAGCGTTGCGGAGGGAGAGACCCAGTACTTC.

The CDR3 loop is CAWTRFQGAAGETQYF. In DNA, the CDR3 is TGTGCCTGGACCCGATTCCAGGGGGCGGCGGGGGAGACCCAGTACTTC. The chain recombines TRBV30 with TRBJ2-5; 8 bases align to TRBD1. Germline V gene lookup returns CDR1 GTSNPN and CDR2 SVGIG (reference sequence). This CDR3 has 16 amino acids. V trimming: 4 bases; J trimming: 5 bases; junction bases outside the gene matches: 15.

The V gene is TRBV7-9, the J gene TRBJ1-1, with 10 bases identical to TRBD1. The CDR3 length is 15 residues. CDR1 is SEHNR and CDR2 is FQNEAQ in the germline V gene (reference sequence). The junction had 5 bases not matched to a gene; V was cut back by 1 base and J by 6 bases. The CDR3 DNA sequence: TGTGCCAGCAGCTTAGTAGGGGACAGGGGCGCTGAAGCTTTCTTT. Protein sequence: CASSLVGDRGAEAFF.

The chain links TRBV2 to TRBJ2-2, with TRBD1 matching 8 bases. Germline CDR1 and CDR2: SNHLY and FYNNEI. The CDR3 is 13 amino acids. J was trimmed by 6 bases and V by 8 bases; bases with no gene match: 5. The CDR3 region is CASRTGSAGELFF. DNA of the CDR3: TGTGCCAGCCGGACAGGGTCGGCCGGGGAGCTGTTTTTT.

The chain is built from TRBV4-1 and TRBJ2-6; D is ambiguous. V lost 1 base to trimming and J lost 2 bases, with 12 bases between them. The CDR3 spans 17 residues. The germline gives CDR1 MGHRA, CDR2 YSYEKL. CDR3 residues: CASSQGSGSAGANVLTF. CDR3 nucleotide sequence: TGCGCCAGCAGCCAAGGGTCGGGTTCGGCTGGGGCCAACGTCCTGACTTTC.

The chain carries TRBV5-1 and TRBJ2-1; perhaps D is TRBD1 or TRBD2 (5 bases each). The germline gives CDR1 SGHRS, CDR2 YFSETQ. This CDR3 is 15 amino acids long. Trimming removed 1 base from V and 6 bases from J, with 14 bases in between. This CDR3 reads CASSLSGAGPNEQFF. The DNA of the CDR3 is TGCGCCAGCAGCTTGTCCGGGGCAGGCCCCAATGAGCAGTTCTTC.

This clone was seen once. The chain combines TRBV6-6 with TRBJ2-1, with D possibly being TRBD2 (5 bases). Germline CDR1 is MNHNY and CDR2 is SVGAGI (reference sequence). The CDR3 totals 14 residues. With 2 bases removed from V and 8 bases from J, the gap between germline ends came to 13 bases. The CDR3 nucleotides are TGTGCCAGCAGTTACAGGCTAGCTCGACATGAGCAGTTCTTC. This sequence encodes CASSYRLARHEQFF.

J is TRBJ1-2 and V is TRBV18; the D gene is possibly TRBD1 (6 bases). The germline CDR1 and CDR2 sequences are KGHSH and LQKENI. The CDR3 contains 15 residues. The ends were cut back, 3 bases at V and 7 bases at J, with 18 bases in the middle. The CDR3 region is CASSPAYAGESGYTF. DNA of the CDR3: TGTGCCAGCTCACCCGCCTATGCAGGGGAGAGTGGCTACACCTTC.

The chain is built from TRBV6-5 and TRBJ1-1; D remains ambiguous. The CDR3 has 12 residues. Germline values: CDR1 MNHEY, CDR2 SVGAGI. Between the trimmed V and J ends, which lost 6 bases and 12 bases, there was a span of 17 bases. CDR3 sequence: CASRDPGGRTFF. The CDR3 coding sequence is TGTGCCAGCAGGGACCCCGGAGGTCGGACTTTCTTT.

DNA of the CDR3: TGTGCCAGCAGTCCGACTGACACTTGGAATAAGTATGGCTACACCTTC. This sequence encodes CASSPTDTWNKYGYTF. The chain has TRBV27 and TRBJ1-2; D unclear. Trimming took off 5 bases at V and 5 bases at J, with 21 bases between the two ends. CDR1 and CDR2 from the germline V gene are MNHEY and SMNVEV (reference sequence). The length of the CDR3 is 16 residues.

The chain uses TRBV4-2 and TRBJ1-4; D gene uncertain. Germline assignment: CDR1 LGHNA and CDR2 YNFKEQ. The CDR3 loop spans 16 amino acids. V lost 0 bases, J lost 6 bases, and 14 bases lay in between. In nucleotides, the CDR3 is TGTGCCAGCAGCCAAGAAAGAGGGAGTGGGGATGAAAAACTGTTTTTT. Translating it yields CASSQERGSGDEKLFF.

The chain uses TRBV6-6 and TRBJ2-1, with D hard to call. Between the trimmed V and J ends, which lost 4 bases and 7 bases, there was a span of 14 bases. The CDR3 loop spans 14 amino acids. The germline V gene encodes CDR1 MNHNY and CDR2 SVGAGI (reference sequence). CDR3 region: CASSLTSPWNEQFF. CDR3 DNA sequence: TGTGCCAGCAGTTTGACCAGTCCGTGGAATGAGCAGTTCTTC.

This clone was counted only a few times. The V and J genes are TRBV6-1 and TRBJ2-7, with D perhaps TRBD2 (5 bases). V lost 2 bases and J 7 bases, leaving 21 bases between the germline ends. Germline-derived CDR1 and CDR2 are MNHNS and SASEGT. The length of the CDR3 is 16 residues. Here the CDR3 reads CASSESNRGIVREQYF. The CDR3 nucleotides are TGTGCCAGCAGTGAAAGTAATCGGGGTATTGTTCGGGAGCAGTACTTC.

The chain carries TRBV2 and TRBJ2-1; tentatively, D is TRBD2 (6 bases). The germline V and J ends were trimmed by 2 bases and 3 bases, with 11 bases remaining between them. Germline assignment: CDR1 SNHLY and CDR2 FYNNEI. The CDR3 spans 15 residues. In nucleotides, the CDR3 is TGTGCCAGCAGTGAATGGCTAGCGAGCTACAATGAGCAGTTCTTC. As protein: CASSEWLASYNEQFF.

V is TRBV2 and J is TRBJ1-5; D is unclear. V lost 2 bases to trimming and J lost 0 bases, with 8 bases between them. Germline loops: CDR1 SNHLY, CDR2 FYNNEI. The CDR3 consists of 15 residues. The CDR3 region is CASSERQNSNQPQHF. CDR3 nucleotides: TGTGCCAGCAGTGAAAGGCAGAATAGCAATCAGCCCCAGCATTTT.

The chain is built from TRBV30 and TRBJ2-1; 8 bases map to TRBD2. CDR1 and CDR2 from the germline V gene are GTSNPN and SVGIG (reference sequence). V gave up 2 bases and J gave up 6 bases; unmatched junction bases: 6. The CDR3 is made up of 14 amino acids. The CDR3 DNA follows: TGTGCCTGGAGTACCCGGGGGGGGACCAATGAGCAGTTCTTC. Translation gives CAWSTRGGTNEQFF.

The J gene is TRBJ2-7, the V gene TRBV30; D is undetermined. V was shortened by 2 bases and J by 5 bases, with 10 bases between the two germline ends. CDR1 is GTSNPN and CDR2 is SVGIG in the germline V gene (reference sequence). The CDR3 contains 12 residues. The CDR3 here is CAWSLGWDEQYF. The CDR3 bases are TGTGCCTGGAGTTTGGGCTGGGACGAGCAGTACTTC.

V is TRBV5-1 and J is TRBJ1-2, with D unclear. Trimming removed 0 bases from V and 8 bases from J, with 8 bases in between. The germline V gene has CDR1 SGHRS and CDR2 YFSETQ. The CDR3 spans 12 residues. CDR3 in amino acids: CASSLGYEGYTF. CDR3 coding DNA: TGCGCCAGCAGCTTGGGTTATGAGGGCTACACCTTC.

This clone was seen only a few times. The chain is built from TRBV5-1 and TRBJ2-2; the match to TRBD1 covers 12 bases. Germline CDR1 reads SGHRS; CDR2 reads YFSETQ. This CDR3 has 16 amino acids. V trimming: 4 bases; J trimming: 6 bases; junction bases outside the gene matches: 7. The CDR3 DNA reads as TGCGCCAGCAGCAATCCGGGACAGGGGGCCTCCGGGGAGCTGTTTTTT. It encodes CASSNPGQGASGELFF.